The 3 T cell receptor beta chains below all came from one sample that was sequenced in a study of blood T cell repertoires in COVID-19. The protocol was immunoSEQ multiplex PCR, while the TCRdb copy is restricted to in-frame clones and leaves out a portion. This table holds 200,000 to 300,000 clones, 83% found once. Specimen: peripheral blood. The receptor set was obtained from a human donor in a cohort sampled during active COVID-19.

This clone was counted only a few times. V gene TRBV5-5 combines with J gene TRBJ1-3; D is ambiguous. Trimming left V 0 bases short and J 3 bases short, with 10 bases between. CDR1 and CDR2 from the germline V gene are SGHKS and YYEKEE (reference sequence). CDR3 length equals 15 residues. The CDR3 here is CASSLVGGYGNTIYF. CDR3 nucleotides: TGTGCCAGCAGCTTGGTGGGCGGGTATGGAAACACCATATATTTT.

The chain has TRBV5-1 and TRBJ2-3, with a weak D call TRBD2 (6 bases). Germline V gene lookup returns CDR1 SGHRS and CDR2 YFSETQ. Trimming took 0 bases from V and 2 from J, leaving 16 bases between them. The CDR3 sequence is 17 residues long. CDR3 DNA sequence: TGCGCCAGCAGCTTGGGGACTACCCCTCGGGCCACAGATACGCAGTATTTT. It translates to CASSLGTTPRATDTQYF.

The chain recombines TRBV7-6 with TRBJ2-7, with 8 bases matching TRBD1. The CDR3 covers 15 residues. CDR1 is SGHVS, CDR2 FNYEAQ, per germline. V lost 6 bases, J lost 3 bases, and 10 bases stayed unmatched. The CDR3 loop is CASSAPGGRGYEQYF. CDR3 DNA: TGTGCCAGCAGTGCGCCAGGGGGCCGGGGCTACGAGCAGTACTTC.